One TCR beta chain is described in this entry. The data were taken from a study of blood T cells in healthy people across ages. Primers used in a second PCR of roughly 7 to 11 cycles were a sample-barcoded 5' primer and a J-beta primer mix. Template switching added a 12-random-nucleotide identifier to every cDNA molecule. TCRdb passed the 5' RACE reads through MiXCR, listing each CDR3 protein once. The table includes 760,000 or so distinct CDR3 sequences, 25% detected once. CDR1 is SNHLY, CDR2 FYNNEI, per germline. The length of the CDR3 is 10 residues. This sample also belongs to another study, concerning T cells of mothers and their children.

Input material: blood. The rearrangement links TRBV2 to TRBJ2-5; D not certain. The J call may not be correct, given that the DNA end is closer to TRBJ2-7. The source of this sequence is a boy younger than 18 in good health. CDR3 sequence reads: CASSRVEQYF. CDR3 in DNA: TGTGCCAGCAGTAGAGTCGAGCAGTACTTC.